The 3 T cell receptor beta chains listed next were all sequenced from one sample in a study of control samples from healthy donors and cancer patients. Repertoires were generated with immunoSEQ multiplex PCR, while TCRdb's copy carries only in-frame clones and drops some. The sample holds more than 60,000 clones, about nine tenths seen once. Specimen: PBMCs. These receptors all stem from a woman aged 45-65 years with colorectal cancer.

This clone was seen a few times. The chain joins TRBV6-5 to TRBJ1-2; tentative D call: TRBD1 (5 bases). Germline assignment: CDR1 MNHEY and CDR2 SVGAGI. This CDR3 region has 14 residues. Trimming stripped 8 bases from V and 0 bases from J, with 13 bases between. The CDR3, as DNA: TGTGCCAGCCAAAGCGGGGGAGCTAACTATGGCTACACCTTC. Amino acid sequence: CASQSGGANYGYTF.

This rearrangement joins TRBV29-1 to TRBJ2-1; 10 nucleotides match TRBD1. CDR1 is SQVTM and CDR2 is ANQGSEA in the germline V gene. There are 14 residues in the CDR3. J gave up 7 bases and V 3 bases, and 6 bases lay outside the gene matches. CDR3 residues: CSVEDRGLRNEQFF. CDR3 coding DNA: TGCAGCGTTGAGGACAGGGGGTTGAGAAATGAGCAGTTCTTC.

The gene calls are TRBV19 and TRBJ2-5; TRBD1 aligns across 7 bases. CDR3 length: 13 residues. The ends lost 5 bases at V and 4 bases at J; junction bases unmatched: 4. Germline V gene lookup returns CDR1 LNHDA and CDR2 SQIVND (reference sequence). DNA for the CDR3: TGTGCCAGTAGTGCCACAGGGGTAGAGACCCAGTACTTC. Amino acids: CASSATGVETQYF.